This T cell receptor (beta chain) was identified in a study of cytomegalovirus exposure and HLA in healthy donors (dated by TCRdb to the late 2010s). About the investigation overall: A later analysis indicated that the 95 to 150 validation repertoires were generated on the platform also employed for the 700 or so repertoires of the first cohort. In addition to the first cohort of roughly 670 subjects, a separate validation cohort of 120 different subjects was used. The study aimed to test whether signatures of past pathogen exposure could be identified by cataloging public T cell receptors. To predict cytomegalovirus infection status, the study brought together high-throughput TCR immunosequencing, statistical association of individual TCRs with disease status, and machine learning.

The library was built by means of the immunoSEQ multiplex PCR assay. In the original analysis: A statistical classification framework was built to diagnose cytomegalovirus status from the catalog of TCR beta chain sequences. TCRdb's version of the immuneACCESS table is confined to in-frame rearrangements and falls short of the full clone set. An unresolved V gene accounts for under half of the shortfall where checked; the remainder is of unknown origin. D and trimming come from the DNA, and the V and J calls and clone size come from that table. Here the sample has 75,000 to 95,000 clones; 95% to 97% occur a single time. Over 0.7% of the sample goes to the ten largest clones. The donors belonged to the validation cohort of 120 subjects, which was separate from the roughly 700-subject first cohort. Beyond this particular receptor, the publication reports: The validation cohort had no HLA typing available for a later analysis, so co-occurrence within that cohort was assessed over all 130 or so repertoires. A total of 150 to 200 TCR beta chains were listed by the study as associated with cytomegalovirus. In a later analysis, TCRs clustered in the first cohort were found to also tend to co-occur in the 120 or so validation repertoires, with 94% of cluster scores above 0. According to the authors, the approach could potentially be generalized to other disease states and immunological phenotypes. The classifier was reported to diagnose cytomegalovirus status with high specificity and sensitivity in both the original and validation cohorts. Across donors, most TCR sequences were observed very rarely, whereas some public TCRs were present in many individuals. A few of the identified cytomegalovirus-associated TCR beta chains were confirmed in vitro to be specific for cytomegalovirus antigens.

The junction carries 11 bases between V and J, which are trimmed by 6 bases and 6 bases respectively. The cysteine opens and the phenylalanine closes a CDR3 of 13 amino acids. Of all the DNA, just the CDR3 is kept, 39 bases in frame from base 1. According to the germline V gene, CDR1 reads SGHTA and CDR2 reads FQGNSA. As concerns this clone: The antigen it recognizes is unknown. No quality values exist for individual bases; no much larger clone is one base distant.

This TCR derives from a man younger than 30 in good health and CMV-seronegative. Sequencing was carried out using PBMCs. The chain joins TRBV7-2 to TRBJ2-2, with the D gene not confidently named. The CDR3 protein sequence reads: CASSRGGSGELFF. The DNA sequence reads TGTGCCAGCAGTAGAGGTGGTTCCGGGGAGCTGTTTTTT.